The clone carrying this T cell receptor (beta chain) has a single count. The V end was cut by 0 bases, the J end by 4 bases, with 13 bases between. The CDR3 length is 16 residues. Looked up from germline, CDR1 is MGHRA and CDR2 is YSYEKL. The data were taken from a study of T cell changes during pregnancy in multiple sclerosis. Method: immunoSEQ multiplex PCR; TCRdb's copy keeps in-frame clones and lacks some. The sample carries about 73,000 clones, more than 90% recorded once. The sequencing here drew on peripheral blood, taken in the second trimester of pregnancy. The receptor comes from a female donor in good health, enrolled as a control in a pregnancy study. The chain carries TRBV4-1 and TRBJ1-3, with D perhaps TRBD1 (6 bases). The CDR3 region is CASSQEVWGLGNTIYF. Written as DNA, the CDR3 is TGCGCCAGCAGCCAAGAAGTGTGGGGGCTCGGAAACACCATATATTTT.